The clone carrying this TCR beta chain was found once. This entry comes from a study of control samples from healthy donors and cancer patients. Profiling relied on immunoSEQ multiplex PCR, and the TCRdb table lists in-frame clones only, not all of them. The sample records tens of thousands of clones, about 89% being singletons. CDR3 length: 12 amino acids. Germline V lookup: CDR1 SGHVS, CDR2 FQNEAQ. Trimming took 5 bases from V and 15 from J, leaving 17 bases between them. This receptor was obtained from a woman between 45 and 65 years old with head and neck cancer. Material for sequencing was PBMCs. This chain links TRBV7-8 with TRBJ2-1, with D maybe TRBD1 (5 bases). CDR3 sequence (DNA): TGTGCCAGCAGCCTCCAGGGCCTACGGCTGTTCTTC. It translates to CASSLQGLRLFF.